Listed below are T cell receptor beta chains from one sample, sequenced in a study of early T cells in non-severe SARS-CoV-2 infection. TCRdb fed the 5' RACE reads into MiXCR, producing one record per CDR3 protein. Here the sample spans under 85,000 distinct CDR3 sequences, approximately 12% being singletons. The starting material was whole blood, obtained at baseline. These receptors were collected from an adult who was a healthcare worker with PCR-confirmed SARS-CoV-2 infection or an uninfected control (not recorded which). The donor label of this sample is uncertain. CDR3s include the opening cysteine and the closing phenylalanine or tryptophan. Each record gives: clone size, D gene, V gene, CDR3 length, J gene, CDR3 DNA, CDR3 protein. D genes are given only for firm matches. Size is stated for part of the rows, as once, few or many counts, or as a class when the clone is expanded.

size: many; D: .; V: TRBV7-6; length: 15; J: TRBJ1-3; DNA: TGTGCCAGCAGCCCACTGACAGGCCCTGGAAACACCATATATTTT; CDR3: CASSPLTGPGNTIYF
size: .; D: .; V: TRBV2; length: 10; J: TRBJ1-1; DNA: TGTGCCAGCAGTGAATTAGTTGTTTTCTTT; CDR3: CASSELVVFF
size: .; D: .; V: TRBV10-1; length: 14; J: TRBJ2-3; DNA: TGCGCCAGCAGTGGGGACTCCTCTGCAGATACGCAGTATTTT; CDR3: CASSGDSSADTQYF
size: .; D: TRBD2; V: TRBV10-2; length: 16; J: TRBJ2-2; DNA: TGCGCCAGCAGTGAGTTCGGGACTAGCGAATACGGGGAGCTGTTTTTT; CDR3: CASSEFGTSEYGELFF
size: few; D: TRBD1; V: TRBV5-6; length: 14; J: TRBJ1-5; DNA: TGTGCCAGCAGCTTTGGACAGGGCTCTCAGCCCCAGCATTTT; CDR3: CASSFGQGSQPQHF
size: .; D: .; V: TRBV25-1; length: 9; J: TRBJ1-2; DNA: TGTGCCAGCAGCCAGCGGGGCTCCTTC; CDR3: CASSQRGSF
size: few; D: TRBD1; V: TRBV2; length: 17; J: TRBJ1-5; DNA: TGTGCCAGCTTGGGGTGGGGACAGACACCAAGCAATCAGCCCCAGCATTTT; CDR3: CASLGWGQTPSNQPQHF
size: once; D: .; V: TRBV6-2/TRBV6-3; length: 14; J: TRBJ2-2; DNA: TGTGCCAGCACCTACTGGGGGGACACCGGGGAGCTGTTTTTT; CDR3: CASTYWGDTGELFF
size: many; D: .; V: TRBV29-1; length: 13; J: TRBJ1-1; DNA: TGCAGCGTTGGGACTTTGACTCGTACTGAAGCTTTCTTT; CDR3: CSVGTLTRTEAFF
size: many; D: .; V: TRBV24-1; length: 13; J: TRBJ2-1; DNA: TGTGCCACCAGTGATTTTAAGGCCAGTGAGCAGTTCTTC; CDR3: CATSDFKASEQFF